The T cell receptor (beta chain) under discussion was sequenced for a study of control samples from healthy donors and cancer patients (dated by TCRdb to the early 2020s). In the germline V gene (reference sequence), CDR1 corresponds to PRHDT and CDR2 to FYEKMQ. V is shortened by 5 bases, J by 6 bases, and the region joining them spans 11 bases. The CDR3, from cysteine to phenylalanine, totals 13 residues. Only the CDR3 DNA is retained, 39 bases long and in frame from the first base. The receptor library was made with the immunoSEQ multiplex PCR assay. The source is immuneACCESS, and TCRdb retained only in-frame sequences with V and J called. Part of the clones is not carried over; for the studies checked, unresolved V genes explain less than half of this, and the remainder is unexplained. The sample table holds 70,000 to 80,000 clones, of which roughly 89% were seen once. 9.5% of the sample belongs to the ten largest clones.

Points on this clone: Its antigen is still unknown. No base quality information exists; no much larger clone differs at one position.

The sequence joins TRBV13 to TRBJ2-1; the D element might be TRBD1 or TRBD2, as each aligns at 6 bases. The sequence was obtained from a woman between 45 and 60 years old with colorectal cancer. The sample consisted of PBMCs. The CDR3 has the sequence CASSLRDINEQFF. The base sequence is TGTGCCAGCAGCCTGCGGGACATCAATGAGCAGTTCTTC.